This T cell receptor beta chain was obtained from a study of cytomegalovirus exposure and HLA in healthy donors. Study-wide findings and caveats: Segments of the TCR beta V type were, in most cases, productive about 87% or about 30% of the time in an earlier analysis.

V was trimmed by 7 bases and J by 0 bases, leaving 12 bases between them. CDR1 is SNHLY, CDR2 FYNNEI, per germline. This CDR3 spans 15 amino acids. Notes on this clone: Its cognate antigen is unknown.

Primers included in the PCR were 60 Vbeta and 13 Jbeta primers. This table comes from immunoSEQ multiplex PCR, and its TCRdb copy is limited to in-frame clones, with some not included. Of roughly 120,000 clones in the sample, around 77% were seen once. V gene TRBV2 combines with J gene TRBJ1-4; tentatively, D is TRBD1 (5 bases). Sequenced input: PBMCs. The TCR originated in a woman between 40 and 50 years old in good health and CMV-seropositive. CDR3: CASKKEGPTNEKLFF. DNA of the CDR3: TGTGCCAGCAAGAAGGAGGGGCCAACTAATGAAAAACTGTTTTTT.